These 2 T cell receptor beta chains came from one sample sequenced in a study of vaccination effects on CD4 cells after COVID-19. Before sequencing, viral peptide pools were used by the ViraFEST assay to expand antigen-specific CD4+ T cells. CD4+ T cells were isolated after less than 13 days of culture. No antigen has been identified for these receptors. Sequencing used immunoSEQ multiplex PCR; TCRdb keeps in-frame clones, though not all of them. The sample has 9,000 to 13,000 clones, approximately 69% seen once. The sample consisted of CD4+ T cells from PBMCs cultured with HCoV-229E spike peptides, taken before COVID-19 vaccination. The source of these receptors is a human donor who received a COVID-19 vaccine.

V gene TRBV5-4 combines with J gene TRBJ1-5, with D maybe TRBD1 (5 bases). The CDR3 runs to 14 residues. The V gene lost 4 bases and the J gene lost 2 bases, with 10 bases spanning the gap. Germline CDR1 is SGHNT and CDR2 is YYREEE (reference sequence). CDR3 in DNA: TGTGCCAGCAGCGCGCAGGGCGGCAATCAGCCCCAGCATTTT. Its translation: CASSAQGGNQPQHF.

V usage is TRBV11-2 and J usage is TRBJ2-6; D is undetermined. Germline CDR1 is SGHAT and CDR2 is FQNNGV. The germline V and J ends were trimmed by 0 bases and 4 bases, with 7 bases remaining between them. There are 15 residues in the CDR3. This CDR3 is CASSLEPSGANVLTF. CDR3 DNA: TGTGCCAGCAGCTTAGAGCCGTCGGGGGCCAACGTCCTGACTTTC.